This is a list of T cell receptor beta chains from one sample in a study of T cells in Graves' hyperthyroidism and ophthalmopathy. Each CDR3 protein is one row after TCRdb ran MiXCR on the multiplex PCR reads. Of 550,000 to 600,000 distinct CDR3 sequences in the sample, 16% were seen once. The sample consisted of blood. These receptors all stem from a woman aged 18-30 years with Graves' hyperthyroidism. Each CDR3 is given with its conserved first and last residue. The D gene is left open where the match is weak. Clone size, where shown, is once, few, many, or a class for clones that have expanded.

NA | TRBJ1-5 | TRBV20-1 | NA | CSASRSFAQPQHF | TGCAGTGCTAGTAGGAGCTTCGCCCAGCCCCAGCATTTT
TRBD2 | TRBJ2-1 | TRBV6-2/TRBV6-3 | many | CASRPLLAGAENEQFF | TGTGCCAGCAGACCCCTACTAGCGGGGGCAGAGAATGAGCAGTTCTTC
NA | TRBJ2-7 | TRBV6-2/TRBV6-3 | many | CASLLAGGGEQYF | TGTGCCAGCCTCCTAGCTGGAGGAGGCGAGCAGTACTTC
TRBD1 | TRBJ2-7 | TRBV20-1 | NA | CSASRIDRGDEQYF | TGCAGTGCTAGTCGCATAGACAGGGGGGACGAGCAGTACTTC
NA | TRBJ2-7 | TRBV14 | NA | CASSQASWKDEQYF | TGTGCCAGCAGCCAAGCGTCCTGGAAGGACGAGCAGTACTTC
NA | TRBJ1-2 | TRBV5-1 | many | CASSLAGTYGYTF | TGCGCCAGCAGCTTGGCCGGGACCTATGGCTACACCTTC
NA | TRBJ1-1 | TRBV19 | few | CASSIDYRNTEAFF | TGTGCCAGTAGTATAGATTATAGAAACACTGAAGCTTTCTTT
NA | TRBJ2-3 | TRBV6-5 | NA | CATVGVAFLTDTQYF | TGTGCCACAGTTGGGGTGGCTTTCCTCACAGATACGCAGTATTTT
NA | TRBJ1-4 | TRBV6-1 | NA | CASRETEAAEKLFF | TGTGCCAGCAGAGAGACGGAAGCGGCTGAAAAACTGTTTTTT
NA | TRBJ2-7 | TRBV27 | many | CASSLNRAREQYF | TGTGCCAGCAGTTTAAACCGGGCTAGGGAGCAGTACTTC
NA | TRBJ1-2 | TRBV15 | few | CATSRELEETRYGYTF | TGTGCCACCAGCAGAGAGTTAGAAGAAACTCGCTATGGCTACACCTTC
TRBD1 | TRBJ2-2 | TRBV19 | NA | CASSIGAGGRGGELFF | TGTGCCAGTAGTATAGGCGCAGGGGGCCGGGGCGGGGAGCTGTTTTTT
NA | TRBJ2-7 | TRBV19 | once | CASSIDGGTYEQYF | TGTGCCAGTAGTATAGATGGGGGAACCTACGAGCAGTACTTC
NA | TRBJ1-5 | TRBV28 | many | CASSLPGSRPQHF | TGTGCCAGCAGTTTACCGGGATCGCGGCCCCAGCATTTT
TRBD2 | TRBJ2-3 | TRBV28 | few | CASTSVTDTQYF | TGTGCTTCTACTAGCGTCACAGATACGCAGTATTTT
NA | TRBJ1-5 | TRBV10-3 | NA | CAISEELNQPQHF | TGTGCCATCAGTGAGGAGCTTAATCAGCCCCAGCATTTT
NA | TRBJ2-2 | TRBV28 | many | CASSLQVNTGELFF | TGTGCCAGCAGTTTACAAGTGAACACCGGGGAGCTGTTTTTT
TRBD2 | TRBJ2-3 | TRBV4-3 | NA | CASSQLRTSGDTDTQYF | TGCGCCAGCAGCCAATTGAGGACTAGCGGGGACACAGATACGCAGTATTTT
NA | TRBJ1-2 | TRBV5-6 | NA | CASSLVTGYNYGYTF | TGTGCCAGCAGCTTGGTGACGGGATATAACTATGGCTACACCTTC
NA | TRBJ2-7 | TRBV11-3 | NA | CASSLASAGAPYEQYF | TGTGCCAGCAGCTTAGCCTCGGCAGGAGCACCCTACGAGCAGTACTTC
TRBD1 | TRBJ2-5 | TRBV28 | NA | CASSMTGGSGEGDQETQYF | TGTGCCAGCAGTATGACAGGGGGGTCGGGGGAAGGAGACCAAGAGACCCAGTACTTC
TRBD1 | TRBJ1-4 | TRBV5-1 | NA | CASRPEPYRGSNEKLFF | TGCGCCAGCAGACCTGAACCCTACAGGGGAAGTAATGAAAAACTGTTTTTT
TRBD1 | TRBJ1-2 | TRBV4-1 | many | CASRNRTGDYTF | TGCGCCAGCCGGAACCGGACAGGGGACTACACCTTC
TRBD2 | TRBJ2-1 | TRBV30 | NA | CAWRGAGGRAPNNEQFF | TGTGCCTGGAGAGGAGCGGGAGGACGGGCGCCGAACAATGAGCAGTTCTTC
NA | TRBJ1-6 | TRBV5-1 | few | CASRGDPYNSPLHF | TGCGCCAGCCGGGGGGATCCCTATAATTCACCCCTCCACTTT
NA | TRBJ1-1 | TRBV6-2/TRBV6-3 | NA | CASSYVQRNTEAFF | TGTGCCAGCAGTTACGTACAGAGGAACACTGAAGCTTTCTTT
NA | TRBJ2-5 | TRBV20-1 | many | CSARQGKETQYF | TGCAGTGCTCGCCAAGGGAAGGAGACCCAGTACTTC
NA | TRBJ1-3 | TRBV12-3/TRBV12-4 | many | CASSFTTENSGNTIYF | TGTGCCAGCAGTTTTACTACGGAAAACTCTGGAAACACCATATATTTT
NA | TRBJ1-4 | TRBV6-5 | few | CASSYLRVGFGASNEKLFF | TGTGCCAGCAGTTACCTAAGAGTGGGTTTTGGAGCCTCTAATGAAAAACTGTTTTTT